The T cell receptor (beta chain) described here comes from a study of control samples from healthy donors and cancer patients. The germline V and J ends were trimmed by 0 bases and 12 bases, with 15 bases remaining between them. CDR3 length: 13 amino acids. Germline V gene lookup returns CDR1 SGHRS and CDR2 YFSETQ. TCRdb's table, derived via immunoSEQ multiplex PCR, lists solely in-frame clones and lacks some. The data hold 100,000 to 120,000 clones, with around 89% observed a single time. The receptor was derived from a woman aged 60 to 75 with lung cancer. J is TRBJ1-2 and V is TRBV5-1; D is undetermined. Sequencing input: PBMCs. CDR3 in amino acids: CASSLAFGEADTF. CDR3 DNA sequence: TGCGCCAGCAGCTTGGCCTTCGGGGAAGCGGACACCTTC.